This section outlines one TCR beta chain sequence together with its context. Its antigen is currently unknown. TCR beta cDNA libraries had unique molecular identifiers. Roughly 500,000 cDNA molecules were obtained from roughly 1.1 to 9.2 million T cells. TCRdb reprocessed the PCR reads via MiXCR and lists one record per CDR3 protein. The sample consists of fewer than 700,000 distinct CDR3 sequences, 40% to 50% of them appearing once. The sample comes from a study of post-analysis software for immune sequencing data. Overall study: Recorded disease courses covered relapsing-remitting, secondary progressive and progressive-relapsing multiple sclerosis. Some patients had no subtype annotation.

Points from the study as a whole: Under the F measure, samples that were prepared in one batch clustered strongly together. Controls had lower frequencies than patients of a few TRBV segments, which included TRBV5-6, TRBV5-1 and TRBV20-1. Patients with multiple sclerosis recorded significantly lower normalized Chao1 diversity than controls, the study found.

The CDR3 is made up of 14 amino acids. CDR1 is SGHRS and CDR2 is YFSETQ in the germline V gene. V lost 4 bases, J lost 4 bases, and 11 bases lay in between. Source material: blood. The TCR originated in a girl aged 5-17 years with multiple sclerosis. V usage is TRBV5-1 and J usage is TRBJ2-2; maybe TRBD2 (6 bases). CDR3 coding DNA: TGCGCCAGCAGCCGGGGGTCTGCCACCGGGGAGCTGTTTTTT. Translation: CASSRGSATGELFF.